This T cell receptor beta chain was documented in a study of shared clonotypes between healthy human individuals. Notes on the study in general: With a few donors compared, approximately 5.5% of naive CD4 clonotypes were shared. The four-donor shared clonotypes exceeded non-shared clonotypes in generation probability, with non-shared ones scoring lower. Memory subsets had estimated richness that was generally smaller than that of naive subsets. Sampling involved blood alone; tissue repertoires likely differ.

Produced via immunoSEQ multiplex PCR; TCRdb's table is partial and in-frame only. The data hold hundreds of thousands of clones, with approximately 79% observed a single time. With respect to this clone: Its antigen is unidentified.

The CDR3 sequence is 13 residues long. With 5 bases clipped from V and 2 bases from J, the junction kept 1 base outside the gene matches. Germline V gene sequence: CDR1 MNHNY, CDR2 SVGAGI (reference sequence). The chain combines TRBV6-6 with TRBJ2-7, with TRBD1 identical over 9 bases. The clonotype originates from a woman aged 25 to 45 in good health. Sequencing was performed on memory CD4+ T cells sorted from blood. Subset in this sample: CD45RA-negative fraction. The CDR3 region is CASSDRGAYEQYF. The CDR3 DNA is TGTGCCAGCAGTGACAGGGGGGCCTACGAGCAGTACTTC.